This T cell receptor beta chain was identified during a study of cytomegalovirus exposure and HLA in healthy donors. The V and J ends lost 1 base and 0 bases, in that order; junction bases with no gene match: 11. The CDR3 extends over 18 amino acids. Germline CDR1 is SGHTA and CDR2 is FQGNSA. Primers included in the PCR were 60 Vbeta and 13 Jbeta primers. Sequencing was performed with immunoSEQ multiplex PCR; in TCRdb, only in-frame clones are kept and a portion is missing. The data show approximately 100,000 clones, 70% seen once. Regarding the study as a whole: More clonal expansion characterized HLA-associated TCR beta chains than equally common others in a later analysis. There were reportedly fewer N-insertions in an Asian-associated ancestry cluster than the approximately 640-donor mean, in a later analysis.

Note on this clone: Antigen unknown.

The chain couples TRBV7-2 to TRBJ2-7; 8 bases line up with TRBD2. The receptor was derived from a man aged 35-49 years in good health and CMV-seropositive. Sequencing was done on a sample of PBMCs. Here the CDR3 reads CASSLDFLAGGFSYEQYF. The CDR3 DNA follows: TGTGCCAGCAGCTTAGATTTCTTGGCGGGAGGTTTCTCCTACGAGCAGTACTTC.